This T cell receptor (beta chain) was obtained from a study of T cell changes during pregnancy in multiple sclerosis. Germline CDR1 is MNHNY and CDR2 is SVGAGI (reference sequence). The CDR3 consists of 14 residues. V lost 4 bases, J lost 2 bases, and 2 bases stayed unmatched. Some clones are missing from TCRdb's copy, which holds only in-frame ones; the method was immunoSEQ multiplex PCR. The sample lists about 77,000 clones, approximately 94% occurring once. The receptor comes from a female donor in good health, enrolled as a control in a pregnancy study. The sample was peripheral blood, taken after pregnancy. The genes are TRBV6-6 and TRBJ2-3; 8 nucleotides match TRBD2. CDR3 amino acids: CASSFGGATDTQYF. CDR3 bases: TGTGCCAGCAGTTTCGGGGGGGCCACAGATACGCAGTATTTT.